Here is one TCR beta chain with its context. Germline loops: CDR1 SGDLS, CDR2 YYNGEE. The CDR3 extends over 11 amino acids. With 4 bases removed from V and 9 bases from J, the gap between germline ends came to 8 bases. The entry originates in a study of cytomegalovirus exposure and HLA in healthy donors. PCR amplification relied on 60 Vbeta primers (plus 13 Jbeta primers). Generated by immunoSEQ multiplex PCR, the TCRdb table keeps only in-frame clones and is missing some. Counted here are just under 95,000 clones, over 65% occurring once; the ten biggest clones make up approximately 10%. V is TRBV9 and J is TRBJ2-1; D gene ambiguous. The clonotype was recovered from a human donor in good health. The sequencing sample was made of PBMCs. The CDR3 nucleotides are TGTGCCAGCAGCTCAAGGAGTGAGCAGTTCTTC. Amino acids: CASSSRSEQFF.